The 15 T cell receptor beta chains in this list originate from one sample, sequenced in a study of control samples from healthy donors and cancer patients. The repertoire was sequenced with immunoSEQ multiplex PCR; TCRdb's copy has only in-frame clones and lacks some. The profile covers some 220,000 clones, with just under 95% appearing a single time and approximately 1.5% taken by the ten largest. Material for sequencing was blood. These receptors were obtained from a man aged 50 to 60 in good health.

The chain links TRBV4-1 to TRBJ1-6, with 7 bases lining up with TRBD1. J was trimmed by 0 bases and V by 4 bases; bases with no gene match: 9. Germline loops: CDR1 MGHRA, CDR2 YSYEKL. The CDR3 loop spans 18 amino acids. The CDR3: CASSLRQGQGSYNSPLHF. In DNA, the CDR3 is TGCGCCAGCAGCCTCAGACAGGGTCAGGGCTCCTATAATTCACCCCTCCACTTT.

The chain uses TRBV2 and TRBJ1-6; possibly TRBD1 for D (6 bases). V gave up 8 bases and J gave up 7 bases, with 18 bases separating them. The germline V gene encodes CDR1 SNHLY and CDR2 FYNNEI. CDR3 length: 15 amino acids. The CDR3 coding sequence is TGTGCCAGCGGGGGGCAGGCCCGAGGGAATTCACCCCTCCACTTT. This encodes CASGGQARGNSPLHF.

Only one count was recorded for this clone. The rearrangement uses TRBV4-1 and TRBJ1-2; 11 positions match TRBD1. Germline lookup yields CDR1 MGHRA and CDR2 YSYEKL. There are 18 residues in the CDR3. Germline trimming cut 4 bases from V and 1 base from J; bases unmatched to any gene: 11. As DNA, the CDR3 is TGCGCCAGCAGCCGAGAATCTTCCGGGACAGGGGGTAACTATGGCTACACCTTC. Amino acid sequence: CASSRESSGTGGNYGYTF.

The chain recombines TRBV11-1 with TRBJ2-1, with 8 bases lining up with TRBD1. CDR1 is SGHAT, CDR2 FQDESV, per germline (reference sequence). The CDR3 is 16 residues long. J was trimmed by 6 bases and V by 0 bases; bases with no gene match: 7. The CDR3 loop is CASSLARQGISNEQFF. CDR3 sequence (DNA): TGTGCCAGCAGCTTAGCCCGACAGGGGATAAGCAATGAGCAGTTCTTC.

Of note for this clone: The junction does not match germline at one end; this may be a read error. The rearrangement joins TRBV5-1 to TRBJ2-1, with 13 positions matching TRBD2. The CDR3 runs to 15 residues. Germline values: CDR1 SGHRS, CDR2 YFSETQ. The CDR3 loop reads CASSLAPGTSGGAVF. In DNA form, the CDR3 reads TGCGCCAGCAGCTTGGCACCCGGAACTAGCGGGGGGGCGGTCTTC.

Here the CDR3 DNA reads TGTGCCAGCAGTCCCCGCGGGGGGCGGTTTTTTGTGGACATTCAGTACTTC. Residues: CASSPRGGRFFVDIQYF. The rearrangement joins TRBV27 to TRBJ2-4; 8 positions agree with TRBD2. The ends lost 5 bases at V and 8 bases at J; junction bases unmatched: 17. The V gene's germline CDR1 is MNHEY and CDR2 SMNVEV (reference sequence). This CDR3 spans 17 amino acids.

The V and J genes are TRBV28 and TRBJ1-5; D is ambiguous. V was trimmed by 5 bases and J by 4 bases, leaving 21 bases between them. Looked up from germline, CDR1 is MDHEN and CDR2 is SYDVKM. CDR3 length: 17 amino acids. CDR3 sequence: CASSALDGVRLNQPQHF. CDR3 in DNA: TGTGCCAGCAGTGCCCTGGATGGGGTAAGGCTTAATCAGCCCCAGCATTTT.

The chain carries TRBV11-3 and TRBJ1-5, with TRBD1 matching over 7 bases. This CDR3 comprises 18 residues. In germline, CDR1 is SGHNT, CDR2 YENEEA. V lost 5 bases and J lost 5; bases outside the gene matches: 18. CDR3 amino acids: CASSPRGGPSECDQPQHF. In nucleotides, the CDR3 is TGTGCCAGCAGCCCCAGAGGGGGCCCGAGCGAGTGCGATCAGCCCCAGCATTTT.

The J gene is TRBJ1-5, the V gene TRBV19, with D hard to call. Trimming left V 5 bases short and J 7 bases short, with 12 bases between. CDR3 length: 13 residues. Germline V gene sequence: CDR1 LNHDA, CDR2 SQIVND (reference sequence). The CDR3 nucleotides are TGTGCCAGTAGTCCGAACGTGGAGCAGCCCCAGCATTTT. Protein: CASSPNVEQPQHF.

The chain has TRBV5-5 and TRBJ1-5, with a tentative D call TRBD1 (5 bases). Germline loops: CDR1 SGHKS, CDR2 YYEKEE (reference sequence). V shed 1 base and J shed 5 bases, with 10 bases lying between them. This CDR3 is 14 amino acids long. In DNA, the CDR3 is TGTGCCAGCAGCTTGCACGGGGGAGATCAGCCCCAGCATTTT. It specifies CASSLHGGDQPQHF.

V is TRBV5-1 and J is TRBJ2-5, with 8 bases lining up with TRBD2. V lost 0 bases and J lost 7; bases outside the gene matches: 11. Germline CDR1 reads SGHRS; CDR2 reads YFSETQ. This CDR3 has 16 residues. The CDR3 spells CASSLVGLAYGGTQYF. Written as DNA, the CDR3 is TGCGCCAGCAGCTTGGTCGGACTAGCTTACGGCGGGACCCAGTACTTC.

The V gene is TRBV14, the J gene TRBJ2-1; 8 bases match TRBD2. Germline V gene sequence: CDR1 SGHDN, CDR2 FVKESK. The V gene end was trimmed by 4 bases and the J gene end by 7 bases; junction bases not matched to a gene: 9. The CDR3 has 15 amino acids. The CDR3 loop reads CASSLSGGPRNEQFF. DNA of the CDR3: TGTGCCAGCAGCCTCAGCGGGGGCCCTCGTAATGAGCAGTTCTTC.

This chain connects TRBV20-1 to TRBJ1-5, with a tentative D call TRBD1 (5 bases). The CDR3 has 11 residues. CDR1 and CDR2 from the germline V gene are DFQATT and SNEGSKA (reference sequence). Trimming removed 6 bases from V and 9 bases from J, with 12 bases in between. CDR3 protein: CSAQGGRPQHF. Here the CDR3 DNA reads TGCAGTGCCCAGGGAGGAAGGCCCCAGCATTTT.

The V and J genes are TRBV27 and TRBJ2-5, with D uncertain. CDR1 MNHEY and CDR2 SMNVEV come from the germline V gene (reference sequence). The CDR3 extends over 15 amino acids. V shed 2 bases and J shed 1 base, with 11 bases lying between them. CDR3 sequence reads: CASSLGGRVQETQYF. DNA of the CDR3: TGTGCCAGCAGTTTAGGCGGACGAGTCCAAGAGACCCAGTACTTC.

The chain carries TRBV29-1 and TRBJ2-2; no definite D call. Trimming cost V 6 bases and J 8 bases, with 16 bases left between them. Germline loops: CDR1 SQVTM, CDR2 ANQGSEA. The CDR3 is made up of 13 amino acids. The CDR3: CSVDPRSTGELFF. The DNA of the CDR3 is TGCAGCGTGGATCCCAGGAGCACTGGGGAGCTGTTTTTT.